These 20 T cell receptor beta chains were all obtained from the same sample, sequenced in a study of memory CD4+ T cells and cytomegalovirus serostatus. The sort gate was single viable CD3+CD4+CD8-CD45RO+ cells for memory CD4+ T cells. This table comes from immunoSEQ multiplex PCR, and its TCRdb copy is limited to in-frame clones, with some not included. The table includes over 35,000 clones, roughly 78% detected once. The specimen was memory CD4+ T cells from blood. These receptors came from an adult in good health and CMV-seronegative.

The chain combines TRBV5-4 with TRBJ2-5; D gene unclear. CDR1 is SGHNT and CDR2 is YYREEE in the germline V gene (reference sequence). The germline V and J ends were trimmed by 2 bases and 2 bases, with 16 bases remaining between them. CDR3 length equals 16 residues. The CDR3 DNA is TGTGCCAGCAGCTTTGTGAGGTGGGATCTGCAAGAGACCCAGTACTTC. Translation gives CASSFVRWDLQETQYF.

The genes are TRBV7-3 and TRBJ2-7, with 9 bases matching TRBD2. CDR1 and CDR2 from the germline V gene are SGHTA and FQGTGA. CDR3 length: 13 residues. V lost 3 bases to trimming and J lost 7 bases; unmatched junction nucleotides: 4. The CDR3: CASSFGSGGEQYF. DNA for the CDR3: TGTGCCAGCAGCTTCGGCAGCGGGGGGGAGCAGTACTTC. Looking up the rest from reference TRBV7-3 and TRBJ2-7 gives the full variable domain: GAGVSQTPSNKVTEKGKYVELRCDPISGHTALYWYRQSLGQGPEFLIYFQGTGAADDSGLPNDRFFAVRPEGSVSTLKIQRTERGDSAVYLCASSFGSGGEQYFGPGTRLTVT.

The rearrangement links TRBV30 to TRBJ2-7, with 11 bases that match TRBD1. Germline CDR1 and CDR2: GTSNPN and SVGIG (reference sequence). Trimming cost V 5 bases and J 8 bases; bases outside gene matches: 2. The CDR3 covers 11 residues. Here the CDR3 reads CAWGQGAKQYF. The CDR3 coding sequence is TGTGCCTGGGGACAGGGGGCAAAGCAGTACTTC.

The V and J genes are TRBV19 and TRBJ2-1; 7 bases align to TRBD2. CDR1 and CDR2 (germline): LNHDA, SQIVND (reference sequence). V dropped 5 bases and J dropped 8; count of bases not matched to a gene: 18. This CDR3 has 17 amino acids. CDR3 residues: CASSGGHGGGNFYEQFF. The CDR3, as DNA: TGTGCCAGTAGTGGCGGCCATGGCGGGGGAAATTTCTATGAGCAGTTCTTC.

The chain recombines TRBV5-1 with TRBJ2-1; 8 nucleotides line up with TRBD1. CDR1 is SGHRS, CDR2 YFSETQ, per germline. V was pared by 3 bases and J by 8 bases, with 7 bases of the junction left unmatched. This CDR3 spans 14 amino acids. CDR3 bases: TGCGCCAGCAGCTCCGGGACAGGAGGCGATGAGCAGTTCTTC. Amino acids: CASSSGTGGDEQFF.

This rearrangement joins TRBV30 to TRBJ1-5, with D unresolved. Germline assignment: CDR1 GTSNPN and CDR2 SVGIG (reference sequence). V lost 2 bases and J lost 7, with 15 bases in between. The CDR3 contains 14 residues. The CDR3 nucleotides are TGTGCCTGGAGTAGGTTCGGAAAAAACCAGCCCCAGCATTTT. Its translation: CAWSRFGKNQPQHF.

The rearrangement joins TRBV11-2 to TRBJ2-3; D unclear. V was cut by 3 bases and J by 4 bases, with 5 bases left in between. This CDR3 is 12 amino acids long. Germline CDR1 reads SGHAT; CDR2 reads FQNNGV. Written as DNA, the CDR3 is TGTGCCAGCAGCTTCGGCTCAGATACGCAGTATTTT. Translation gives CASSFGSDTQYF.

This clone was recorded only once. The rearrangement links TRBV5-6 to TRBJ1-5; 7 positions match TRBD1. CDR1 is SGHDT and CDR2 is YYEEEE in the germline V gene. V lost 2 bases, J lost 0 bases, and 5 bases stayed unmatched. This CDR3 is 16 amino acids long. CDR3 residues: CASSFYGTASNQPQHF. In DNA form, the CDR3 reads TGTGCCAGCAGCTTCTACGGGACAGCTAGCAATCAGCCCCAGCATTTT. Full variable domain (remainder filled in from reference TRBV5-6 and TRBJ1-5): DAGVTQSPTHLIKTRGQQVTLRCSPKSGHDTVSWYQQALGQGPQFIFQYYEEEERQRGNFPDRFSGHQFPNYSSELNVNALLLGDSALYLCASSFYGTASNQPQHFGDGTRLSIL.

The J gene is TRBJ1-2, the V gene TRBV16; the D is unclear. CDR3 length: 15 amino acids. CDR1 is KGHSY, CDR2 FQNENV, per germline. The V end was cut by 0 bases, the J end by 6 bases, with 14 bases between. The CDR3 loop is CASSQSVGNVHGYTF. CDR3 coding DNA: TGTGCCAGCAGCCAATCAGTAGGGAACGTTCATGGCTACACCTTC.

This clone was detected a few times. This chain uses TRBV5-1 with TRBJ2-1, with D perhaps matching TRBD1 (6 bases). CDR3 length equals 16 residues. V was cut by 4 bases and J by 6 bases, with 20 bases left in between. Germline loops: CDR1 SGHRS, CDR2 YFSETQ. The CDR3 loop is CASSLVRGRGSNEQFF. CDR3 bases: TGCGCCAGCAGCCTGGTCAGGGGCAGGGGCAGCAATGAGCAGTTCTTC.

The V gene is TRBV2, the J gene TRBJ2-7; no definite D call. V was shortened by 0 bases and J by 4 bases, with 16 bases between the two germline ends. CDR1 SNHLY and CDR2 FYNNEI come from the germline V gene. This CDR3 region has 16 residues. The CDR3 spells CASSEALRESVYEQYF. CDR3 bases: TGTGCCAGCAGTGAAGCGCTTAGAGAGAGCGTTTACGAGCAGTACTTC. The entire variable domain, with the rest obtained from reference TRBV2 and TRBJ2-7, is as follows: EPEVTQTPSHQVTQMGQEVILRCVPISNHLYFYWYRQILGQKVEFLVSFYNNEISEKSEIFDDQFSVERPDGSNFTLKIRSTKLEDSAMYFCASSEALRESVYEQYFGPGTRLTVT.

The genes are TRBV7-2 and TRBJ1-5, with D unclear. This CDR3 spans 15 amino acids. Per germline, CDR1 SGHTA and CDR2 FQGNSA. Between the trimmed V and J ends, which lost 2 bases and 3 bases, there was a span of 11 bases. CDR3 DNA: TGTGCCAGCAGCTTAAAGGCAGGAGACAATCAGCCCCAGCATTTT. This gives the protein CASSLKAGDNQPQHF.

The gene calls are TRBV5-1 and TRBJ2-5; TRBD1 aligns across 7 bases. Germline V lookup: CDR1 SGHRS, CDR2 YFSETQ. The length of the CDR3 is 14 residues. The V segment lost 4 bases and the J segment 5 bases; nucleotides outside the gene matches: 8. The CDR3 nucleotides read TGCGCCAGCAGCCGCAGACAGGGCAGGGAGACCCAGTACTTC. This encodes CASSRRQGRETQYF.

V gene TRBV29-1 combines with J gene TRBJ2-2, with D perhaps TRBD1 (7 bases). The CDR3 is made up of 15 amino acids. Trimming took 7 bases from V and 5 from J, leaving 20 bases between them. Germline V CDR1 and CDR2: SQVTM, ANQGSEA. CDR3 in amino acids: CSARPQGGRTGELFF. The CDR3 DNA reads as TGCAGCGCCCGCCCGCAGGGGGGAAGGACCGGGGAGCTGTTTTTT.

The chain couples TRBV6-6 to TRBJ1-2, with 10 bases lining up with TRBD1. The trim removed 5 bases at V and 3 bases at J, leaving 3 bases unmatched. The CDR3 runs to 14 residues. Germline assignment: CDR1 MNHNY and CDR2 SVGAGI (reference sequence). The CDR3 protein is CASSTGTGDYGYTF. The DNA for the CDR3 is TGTGCCAGCAGTACCGGGACAGGGGACTATGGCTACACCTTC.

The chain is built from TRBV5-6 and TRBJ1-4; unclear D gene. Per the germline V gene, CDR1 is SGHDT and CDR2 is YYEEEE. V lost 4 bases and J 11 bases, leaving 18 bases between the germline ends. The length of the CDR3 is 14 residues. Written as DNA, the CDR3 is TGTGCCAGCAGCCATCTCCAGAGTAGCTTGAAACTGTTTTTT. Protein sequence: CASSHLQSSLKLFF.

The rearrangement joins TRBV7-9 to TRBJ2-2, with a weak D call TRBD1 (5 bases). The V end was cut by 0 bases, the J end by 9 bases, with 8 bases between. The CDR3 covers 13 residues. Per germline, CDR1 SEHNR and CDR2 FQNEAQ (reference sequence). This CDR3 reads CASSLAWGWELFF. The CDR3, as DNA: TGTGCCAGCAGCTTAGCGTGGGGCTGGGAGCTGTTTTTT. The variable domain in full, with the rest retrieved from reference TRBV7-9 and TRBJ2-2, is DTGVSQNPRHKITKRGQNVTFRCDPISEHNRLYWYRQTLGQGPEFLTYFQNEAQLEKSRLLSDRFSAERPKGSFSTLEIQRTEQGDSAMYLCASSLAWGWELFFGEGSRLTVL.

The chain joins TRBV4-2 to TRBJ2-2, with no clear D. V was shortened by 1 base and J by 4 bases, with 13 bases between the two germline ends. Germline V gene lookup returns CDR1 LGHNA and CDR2 YNFKEQ. This CDR3 region has 16 residues. The CDR3 DNA sequence: TGTGCCAGCAGCCAAGGGTGGCTAGAAAGCACCGGGGAGCTGTTTTTT. This translates into CASSQGWLESTGELFF.

The chain recombines TRBV7-9 with TRBJ1-1; no firm D call. The CDR3 runs 14 residues. Per germline, CDR1 SEHNR and CDR2 FQNEAQ (reference sequence). Between the trimmed V and J ends, which lost 6 bases and 4 bases, there was a span of 15 bases. The CDR3 sequence is CASSLDGVSTEAFF. The CDR3 nucleotides read TGTGCCAGCAGTTTGGACGGAGTAAGCACTGAAGCTTTCTTT.

The sample holds a few counts of this clone. The rearrangement joins TRBV2 to TRBJ2-7; D possibly uses TRBD1 or TRBD2 (5 bases each). Germline CDR1 is SNHLY and CDR2 is FYNNEI. V shed 1 base and J shed 1 base, with 11 bases lying between them. The CDR3 has 15 amino acids. CDR3 nucleotide sequence: TGTGCCAGCAGTGAAGAACGGGGCAGTTCCTACGAGCAGTACTTC. This encodes CASSEERGSSYEQYF.